The 2 T cell receptor beta chains presented below share a single source sample, sequenced in a study of blood T cell repertoires in COVID-19. Clones were read by immunoSEQ multiplex PCR, and TCRdb kept only the in-frame ones, dropping some. The table shows 150,000 to 200,000 clones, with around nine tenths occurring only once. Sequencing used peripheral blood. The receptors come from a man between 65 and 79 years old with acute or convalescent COVID-19.

V and J are TRBV24-1 and TRBJ2-3; 7 nucleotides match TRBD1. Germline-derived CDR1 and CDR2 are KGHDR and SFDVKD. V shed 3 bases, J shed 0 bases, and the junction held 5 bases outside the gene matches. The CDR3 has 16 amino acids. The CDR3 is CATSDPTGASTDTQYF. For the CDR3, the DNA is TGTGCCACCAGTGATCCAACAGGGGCCAGCACAGATACGCAGTATTTT.

The chain combines TRBV12-3 or TRBV12-4 with TRBJ1-6, with D perhaps matching TRBD1 (5 bases). The V end lost 3 bases, the J end lost 9 bases, and 6 bases lay between the germline ends. This CDR3 is built from 12 residues. The CDR3 bases are TGTGCCAGCAGTTTCAGGGTTTCACCCCTCCACTTT. It specifies CASSFRVSPLHF.